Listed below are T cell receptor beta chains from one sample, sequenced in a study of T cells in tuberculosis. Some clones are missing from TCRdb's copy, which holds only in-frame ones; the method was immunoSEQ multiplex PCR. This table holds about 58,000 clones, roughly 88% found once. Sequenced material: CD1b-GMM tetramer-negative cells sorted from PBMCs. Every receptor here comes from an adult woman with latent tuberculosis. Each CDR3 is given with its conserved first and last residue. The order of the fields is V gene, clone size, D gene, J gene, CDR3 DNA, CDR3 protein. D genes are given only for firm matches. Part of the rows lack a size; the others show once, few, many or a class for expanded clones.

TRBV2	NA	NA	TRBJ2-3	TGTGCCGCAACGCGGGTCACAGATACGCAGTATTTT	CAATRVTDTQYF
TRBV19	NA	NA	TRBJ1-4	TGTGCCAGTAGGATGGGGCAGTCAACTAATGAAAAACTGTTTTTT	CASRMGQSTNEKLFF
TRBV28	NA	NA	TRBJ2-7	TGTGCCAGCAGCACAGGGCCCTACGAGCAGTACTTC	CASSTGPYEQYF
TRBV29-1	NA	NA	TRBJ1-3	TGCAGCGTTGACTTGTCAGGGTTCGGAAACACCATATATTTT	CSVDLSGFGNTIYF
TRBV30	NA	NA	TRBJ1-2	TGTGCCTGGGACAGGCTTAACTATGGCTACACCTTC	CAWDRLNYGYTF
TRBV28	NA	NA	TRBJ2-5	TGTGCCAGCAGTAACACGTACCAAGAGACCCAGTACTTC	CASSNTYQETQYF
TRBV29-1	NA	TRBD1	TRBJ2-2	TGCAGCGTAGGGGAAGGGGGCTCGTCCGGGGAGCTGTTTTTT	CSVGEGGSSGELFF
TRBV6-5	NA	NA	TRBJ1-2	TGTGCCAGCAGCTACGCAGGGGACTATGGCTACACCTTC	CASSYAGDYGYTF
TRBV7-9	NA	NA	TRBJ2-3	TGTGCCAGCTCGACAAGGGAGGTGGATACGCAGTATTTT	CASSTREVDTQYF
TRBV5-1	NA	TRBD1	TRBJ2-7	TGCGCCAGCAGCATACTACAGGGGGCTCGAGACGAGCAGTACTTC	CASSILQGARDEQYF
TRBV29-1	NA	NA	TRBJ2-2	TGCAGCGTCCCAAAAGGGGGGGCGGATGAGGAGCTGTTTTTT	CSVPKGGADEELFF
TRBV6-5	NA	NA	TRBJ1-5	TGTGCCAGCAGTTACGGGGGGAGCAATCAGCCCCAGCATTTT	CASSYGGSNQPQHF
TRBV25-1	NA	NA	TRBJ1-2	TGTGCCAGCAGCGGGGGGGGGCACGGCTACACCTTC	CASSGGGHGYTF
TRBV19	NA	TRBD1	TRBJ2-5	TGTGCCAGTAGTATAAATGGAGCAGGGGGCTTCGAGACCCAGTACTTC	CASSINGAGGFETQYF
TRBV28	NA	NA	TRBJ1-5	TGTGCCAGCAGTTTTAGCCAGCAATTTTATAGCAATCAGCCCCAGCATTTT	CASSFSQQFYSNQPQHF
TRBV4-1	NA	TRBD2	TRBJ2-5	TGCGCCAGCAGCCAAGTCCCACTAGCGGGGGGGGTGCAGGAGACCCAGTACTTC	CASSQVPLAGGVQETQYF
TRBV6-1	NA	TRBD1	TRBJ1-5	TGTGCCACCCGCGGACAGGTCAGCAATCAGCCCCAGCATTTT	CATRGQVSNQPQHF
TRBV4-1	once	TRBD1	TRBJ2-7	TGCGCCAGCAGCCAAGCCGGGGGACAGGGTCGAACCTACGAGCAGTACTTC	CASSQAGGQGRTYEQYF
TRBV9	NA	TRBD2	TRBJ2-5	TGTGCCAGCGATTCAGGGACTAGCGGGGCGGAGACCCAGTACTTC	CASDSGTSGAETQYF
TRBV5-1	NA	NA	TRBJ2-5	TGCGCCAGCAGCTTAGGGAACAGGGTCCAAGAGACCCAGTACTTC	CASSLGNRVQETQYF
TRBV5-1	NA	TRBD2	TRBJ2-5	TGCGCCAGCAGCAAGGGACTAGCGGGAGGGGGGGAGACCCAGTACTTC	CASSKGLAGGGETQYF
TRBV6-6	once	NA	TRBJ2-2	TGTGCCAGCAGTTACCCCGGGGTCACCGGGGAGCTGTTTTTT	CASSYPGVTGELFF
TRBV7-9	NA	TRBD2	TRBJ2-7	TGTGCCAGCAGACCACTAGCGGGGGCCTACGAGCAGTACTTC	CASRPLAGAYEQYF
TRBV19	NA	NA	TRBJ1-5	TGTGCCAGTAGTATTTTGATGGGGGGTTCGGCCCAGCATTTT	CASSILMGGSAQHF
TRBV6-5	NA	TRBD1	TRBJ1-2	TGTGCCAGCAGATTCCGGGACAGGGGCTATGGCTACACCTTC	CASRFRDRGYGYTF
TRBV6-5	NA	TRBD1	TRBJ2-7	TGTGCCAGCAGACCAGGGGGCCTTACCTACGAGCAGTACTTC	CASRPGGLTYEQYF
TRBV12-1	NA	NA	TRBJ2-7	TGTGCCAGCAGCGGATGCCTTTCTAGCGGGAGCAACTACGAGCAGTACTTC	CASSGCLSSGSNYEQYF
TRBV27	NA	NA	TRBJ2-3	TGTGCCAGCAGGGACAGCTACACAGATACGCAGTATTTT	CASRDSYTDTQYF
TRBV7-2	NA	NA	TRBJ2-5	TGTGCCAGCAGCTTAGACATCGGCGGGATCCAAGAGACCCAGTACTTC	CASSLDIGGIQETQYF